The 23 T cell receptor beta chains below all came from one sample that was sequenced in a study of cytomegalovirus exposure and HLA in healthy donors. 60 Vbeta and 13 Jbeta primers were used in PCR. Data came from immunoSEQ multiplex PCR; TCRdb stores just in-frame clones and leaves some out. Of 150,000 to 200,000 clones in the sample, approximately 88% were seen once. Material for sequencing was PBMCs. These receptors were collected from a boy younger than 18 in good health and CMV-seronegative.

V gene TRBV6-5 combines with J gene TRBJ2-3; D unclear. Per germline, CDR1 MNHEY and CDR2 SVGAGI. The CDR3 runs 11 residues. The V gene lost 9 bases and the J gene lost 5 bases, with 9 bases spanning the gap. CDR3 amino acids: CASTTGDTQYF. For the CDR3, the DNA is TGTGCCAGTACAACGGGAGATACGCAGTATTTT.

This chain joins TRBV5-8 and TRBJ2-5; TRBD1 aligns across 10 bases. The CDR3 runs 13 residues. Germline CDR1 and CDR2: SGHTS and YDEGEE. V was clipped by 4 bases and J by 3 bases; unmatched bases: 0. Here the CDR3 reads CASSGTGEETQYF. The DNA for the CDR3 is TGTGCCAGCAGCGGGACAGGGGAAGAGACCCAGTACTTC.

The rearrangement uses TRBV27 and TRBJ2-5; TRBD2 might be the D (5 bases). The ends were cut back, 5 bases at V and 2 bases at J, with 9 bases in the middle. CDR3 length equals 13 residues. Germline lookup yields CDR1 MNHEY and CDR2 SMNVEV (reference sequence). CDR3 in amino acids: CASSRGRQETQYF. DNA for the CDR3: TGTGCCAGCAGTCGGGGTCGACAAGAGACCCAGTACTTC.

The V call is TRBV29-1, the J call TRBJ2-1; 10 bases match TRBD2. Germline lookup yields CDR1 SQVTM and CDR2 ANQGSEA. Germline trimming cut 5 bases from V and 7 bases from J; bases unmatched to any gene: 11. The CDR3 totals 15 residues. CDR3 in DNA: TGCAGCGTTTTGCTAGCGGGAGTTCCGGGGAATGAGCAGTTCTTC. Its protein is CSVLLAGVPGNEQFF.

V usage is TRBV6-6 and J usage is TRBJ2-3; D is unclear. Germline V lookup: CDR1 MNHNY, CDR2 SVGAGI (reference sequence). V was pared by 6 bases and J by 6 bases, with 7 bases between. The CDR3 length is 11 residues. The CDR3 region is CASREVDTQYF. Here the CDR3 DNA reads TGTGCCAGCAGAGAGGTGGATACGCAGTATTTT.

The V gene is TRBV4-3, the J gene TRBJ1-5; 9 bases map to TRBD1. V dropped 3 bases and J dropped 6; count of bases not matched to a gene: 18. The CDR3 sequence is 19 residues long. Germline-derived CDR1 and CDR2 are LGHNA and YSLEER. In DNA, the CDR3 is TGCGCCAGCAGCCAGGACCGACAAGCCAGGGGACAGGGAGGTCAGCCCCAGCATTTT. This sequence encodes CASSQDRQARGQGGQPQHF.

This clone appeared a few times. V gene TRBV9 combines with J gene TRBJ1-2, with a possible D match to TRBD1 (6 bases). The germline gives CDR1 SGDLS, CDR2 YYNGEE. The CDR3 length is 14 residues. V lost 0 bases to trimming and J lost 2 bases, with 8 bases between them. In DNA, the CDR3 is TGTGCCAGCAGCGTAGGGACAGCGAACTATGGCTACACCTTC. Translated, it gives CASSVGTANYGYTF.

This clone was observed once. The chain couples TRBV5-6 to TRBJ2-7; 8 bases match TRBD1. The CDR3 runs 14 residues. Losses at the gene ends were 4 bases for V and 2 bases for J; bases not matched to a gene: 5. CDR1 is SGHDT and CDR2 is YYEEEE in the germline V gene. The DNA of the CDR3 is TGTGCCAGCAGCGGAACAGGGGGGACCTACGAGCAGTACTTC. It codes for CASSGTGGTYEQYF.

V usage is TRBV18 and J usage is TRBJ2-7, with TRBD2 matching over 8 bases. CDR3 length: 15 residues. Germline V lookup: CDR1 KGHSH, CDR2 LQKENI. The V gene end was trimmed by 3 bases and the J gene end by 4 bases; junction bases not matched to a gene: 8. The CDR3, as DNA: TGTGCCAGCTCACCCTCGGGTAGCGGGGTTTACGAGCAGTACTTC. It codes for CASSPSGSGVYEQYF. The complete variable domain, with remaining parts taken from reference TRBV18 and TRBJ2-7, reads NAGVMQNPRHLVRRRGQEARLRCSPMKGHSHVYWYRQLPEEGLKFMVYLQKENIIDESGMPKERFSAEFPKEGPSILRIQQVVRGDSAAYFCASSPSGSGVYEQYFGPGTRLTVT.

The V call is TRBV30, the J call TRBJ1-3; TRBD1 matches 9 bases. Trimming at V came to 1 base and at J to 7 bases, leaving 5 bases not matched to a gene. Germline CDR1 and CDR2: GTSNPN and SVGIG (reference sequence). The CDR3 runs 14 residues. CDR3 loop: CAWSGQGVGNTIYF. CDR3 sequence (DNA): TGTGCCTGGAGTGGACAGGGGGTTGGGAACACCATATATTTT.

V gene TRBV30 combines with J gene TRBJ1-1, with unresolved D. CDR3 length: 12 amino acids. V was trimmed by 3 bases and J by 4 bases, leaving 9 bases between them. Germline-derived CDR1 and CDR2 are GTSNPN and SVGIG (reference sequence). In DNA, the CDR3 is TGTGCCTGGAGCGGTCCCCTCACTGAAGCTTTCTTT. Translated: CAWSGPLTEAFF.

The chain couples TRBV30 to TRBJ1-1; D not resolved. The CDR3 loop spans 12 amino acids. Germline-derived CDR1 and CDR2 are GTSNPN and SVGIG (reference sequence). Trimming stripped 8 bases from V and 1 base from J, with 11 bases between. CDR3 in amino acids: CATGRGNTEAFF. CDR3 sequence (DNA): TGTGCCACCGGCAGAGGGAACACTGAAGCTTTCTTT.

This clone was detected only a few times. In DNA, the CDR3 is TGCGCCAGCAGCCAAGAAGTAGGGGTAAGGTCCTACGAGCAGTACTTC. Its translation: CASSQEVGVRSYEQYF. This chain joins TRBV4-1 and TRBJ2-7; a possible D gene is TRBD1 (5 bases). There are 16 residues in the CDR3. Deletions cut 0 bases from V and 1 base from J, with 13 bases between. CDR1 and CDR2 (germline): MGHRA, YSYEKL.

The CDR3 bases are TGTGCCAGCAGCTTGTATCCAGGGGGCGGCGGGGAGCTGTTTTTT. Residues: CASSLYPGGGGELFF. The chain couples TRBV5-4 to TRBJ2-2, with 8 bases aligning to TRBD1. The CDR3 contains 15 residues. CDR1 and CDR2 from the germline V gene are SGHNT and YYREEE (reference sequence). After removal of 1 base from V and 7 bases from J, the junction contained 6 bases not matched to a gene.

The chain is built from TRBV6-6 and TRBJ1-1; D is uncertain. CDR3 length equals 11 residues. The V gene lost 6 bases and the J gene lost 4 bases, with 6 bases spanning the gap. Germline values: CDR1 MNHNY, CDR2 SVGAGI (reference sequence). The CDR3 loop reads CASSRGTEAFF. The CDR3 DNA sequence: TGTGCCAGCAGCCGAGGCACTGAAGCTTTCTTT.

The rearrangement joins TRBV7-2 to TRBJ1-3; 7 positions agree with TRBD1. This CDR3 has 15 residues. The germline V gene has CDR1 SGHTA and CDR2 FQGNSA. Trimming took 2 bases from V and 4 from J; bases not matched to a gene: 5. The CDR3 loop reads CASSLKGAIGNTIYF. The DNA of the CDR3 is TGTGCCAGCAGCTTAAAGGGGGCGATCGGAAACACCATATATTTT. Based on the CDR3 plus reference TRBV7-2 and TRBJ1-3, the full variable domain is GAGVSQSPSNKVTEKGKDVELRCDPISGHTALYWYRQSLGQGLEFLIYFQGNSAPDKSGLPSDRFSAERTGGSVSTLTIQRTQQEDSAVYLCASSLKGAIGNTIYFGEGSWLTVV.

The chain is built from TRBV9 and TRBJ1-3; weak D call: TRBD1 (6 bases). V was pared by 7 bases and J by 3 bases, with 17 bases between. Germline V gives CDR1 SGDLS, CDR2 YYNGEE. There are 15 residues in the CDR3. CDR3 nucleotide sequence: TGTGCCAGCGAGAGGGGGGGGCGAGGTGGAAACACCATATATTTT. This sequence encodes CASERGGRGGNTIYF.

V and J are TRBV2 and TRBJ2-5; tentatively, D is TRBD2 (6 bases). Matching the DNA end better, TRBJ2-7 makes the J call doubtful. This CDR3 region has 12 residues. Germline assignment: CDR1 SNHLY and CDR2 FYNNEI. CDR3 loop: CASSEGGYEQYF. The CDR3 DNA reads TGTGCCAGCAGCGAGGGAGGTTACGAGCAGTACTTC.

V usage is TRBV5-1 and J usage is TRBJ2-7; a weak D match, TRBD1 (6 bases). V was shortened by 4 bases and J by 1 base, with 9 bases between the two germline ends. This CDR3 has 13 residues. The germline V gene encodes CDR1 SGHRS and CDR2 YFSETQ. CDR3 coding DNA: TGCGCCAGCAGCCGGGACACTTCCTACGAGCAGTACTTC. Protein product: CASSRDTSYEQYF.

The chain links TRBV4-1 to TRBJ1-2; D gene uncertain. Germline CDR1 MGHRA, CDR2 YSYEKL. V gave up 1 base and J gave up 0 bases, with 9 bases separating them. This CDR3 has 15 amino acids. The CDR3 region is CASSQVEGANYGYTF. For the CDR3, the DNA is TGCGCCAGCAGCCAAGTCGAAGGAGCTAACTATGGCTACACCTTC.

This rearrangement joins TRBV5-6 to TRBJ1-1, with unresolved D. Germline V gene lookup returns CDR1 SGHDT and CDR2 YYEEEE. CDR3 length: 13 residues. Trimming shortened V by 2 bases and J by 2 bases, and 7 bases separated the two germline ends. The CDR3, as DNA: TGTGCCAGCAGCTTTGCGCAAAACACTGAAGCTTTCTTT. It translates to CASSFAQNTEAFF.

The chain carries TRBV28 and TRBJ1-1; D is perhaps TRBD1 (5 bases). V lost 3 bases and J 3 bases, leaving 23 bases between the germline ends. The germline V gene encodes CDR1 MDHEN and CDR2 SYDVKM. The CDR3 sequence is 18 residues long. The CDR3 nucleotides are TGTGCCAGCAGTTTCCCCGCACGGAGGGGCCCCCGTTACACTGAAGCTTTCTTT. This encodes CASSFPARRGPRYTEAFF.

As DNA, the CDR3 is TGTGCCAGCAGCCCGAGCAGGGGGAAGCGGGAGGACGAGCAGTACTTC. This encodes CASSPSRGKREDEQYF. The chain links TRBV7-9 to TRBJ2-7, with 9 bases identical to TRBD2. V was clipped by 5 bases and J by 5 bases; unmatched bases: 13. The germline V gene has CDR1 SEHNR and CDR2 FQNEAQ (reference sequence). The CDR3 is made up of 16 amino acids.